Listed below are T cell receptor beta chains from one sample, sequenced in a study of metastatic and nonmetastatic thyroid tumors. With MiXCR, TCRdb reprocessed the PCR reads. This table holds fewer than 35,000 clones, 25% to 35% found once. The sample consisted of blood. The receptors stem from a female donor with papillary thyroid cancer or a benign thyroid nodule (not recorded which). Some clones in this sample may be carry-over from other donors' samples. CDR3s include the opening cysteine and the closing phenylalanine or tryptophan. A D gene is named only where the DNA matches it firmly. Clone size appears in some rows only: once, few, many, or a class for an expanded clone.

D: TRBD1; J: TRBJ2-7; V: TRBV6-2/TRBV6-3; size: medium-sized; length: 14; CDR3: CASSSGTATLGQYF; DNA: TGTGCCAGCAGTTCCGGGACAGCTACGTTGGGGCAGTACTTC
D: TRBD1; J: TRBJ1-2; V: TRBV11-3; size: -; length: 13; CDR3: CASSDRVNYGYTF; DNA: TGTGCCAGCAGCGACAGGGTTAACTATGGCTACACCTTC
D: TRBD1; J: TRBJ1-2; V: TRBV19; size: -; length: 14; CDR3: CATDRGWMSGGYTF; DNA: TGTGCCACCGACAGGGGGTGGATGTCTGGAGGCTACACCTTC
D: -; J: TRBJ2-3; V: TRBV5-1; size: medium-sized; length: 15; CDR3: CASSLWEISTDTQYF; DNA: TGCGCCAGCAGCTTATGGGAGATTAGCACAGATACGCAGTATTTT
D: -; J: TRBJ1-5; V: TRBV20-1; size: few; length: 17; CDR3: CSARDAAGDYSNQPQHF; DNA: TGCAGTGCTAGAGATGCGGCAGGGGACTATAGCAATCAGCCCCAGCATTTT
D: -; J: TRBJ2-5; V: TRBV5-1; size: few; length: 18; CDR3: CASSSGQASSTFQETQYF; DNA: TGCGCCAGCAGTTCCGGGCAGGCCTCATCAACCTTTCAAGAGACCCAGTACTTC
D: -; J: TRBJ2-2; V: TRBV7-6; size: -; length: 14; CDR3: CASRLTSNTGELFF; DNA: TGTGCCAGCAGATTAACATCGAACACCGGGGAGCTGTTTTTT
D: TRBD2; J: TRBJ2-7; V: TRBV20-1; size: -; length: 12; CDR3: CSARLAGVEQYF; DNA: TGCAGTGCAAGACTAGCGGGAGTCGAGCAGTACTTC
D: -; J: TRBJ2-7; V: TRBV6-2/TRBV6-3; size: few; length: 14; CDR3: CASSYSEVAYEQYF; DNA: TGTGCCAGCAGTTACTCCGAGGTAGCCTACGAGCAGTACTTC
D: -; J: TRBJ2-7; V: TRBV24-1; size: few; length: 13; CDR3: CATSQRGFYEQYF; DNA: TGTGCCACCAGTCAACGCGGGTTTTACGAGCAGTACTTC
D: -; J: TRBJ2-1; V: TRBV7-2; size: -; length: 15; CDR3: CASSLASLDGHEQFF; DNA: TGTGCCAGCAGCTTAGCTAGCTTAGACGGACATGAGCAGTTCTTC
D: -; J: TRBJ2-5; V: TRBV6-2/TRBV6-3; size: many; length: 16; CDR3: CASSYESLLSLETQYF; DNA: TGTGCCAGCAGTTACGAGTCGCTCTTAAGTTTGGAGACCCAGTACTTC
D: TRBD1; J: TRBJ1-2; V: TRBV19; size: few; length: 14; CDR3: CASSTRTGGYGYTF; DNA: TGTGCCAGTAGTACCCGGACAGGGGGATATGGCTACACCTTC
D: TRBD1; J: TRBJ1-3; V: TRBV15; size: many; length: 18; CDR3: CATSRDRPGTGGGNTIYF; DNA: TGTGCCACCAGCAGAGATCGCCCCGGGACAGGGGGTGGAAACACCATATATTTT
D: TRBD1; J: TRBJ1-6; V: TRBV19; size: -; length: 18; CDR3: CASSPDQGAPAYNSPLHF; DNA: TGTGCCAGTAGTCCGGATCAGGGGGCGCCTGCCTATAATTCACCCCTCCACTTT
D: -; J: TRBJ2-5; V: TRBV6-1; size: many; length: 15; CDR3: CASNRLGGAQETQYF; DNA: TGTGCCAGCAACCGCTTAGGCGGGGCCCAAGAGACCCAGTACTTC
D: -; J: TRBJ2-5; V: TRBV6-5; size: medium-sized; length: 16; CDR3: CASSYTVTSRGETQYF; DNA: TGTGCCAGCAGTTACACAGTGACTAGCAGGGGAGAGACCCAGTACTTC
D: -; J: TRBJ2-4; V: TRBV2; size: few; length: 15; CDR3: CASSDDGLAKNIQYF; DNA: TGTGCCAGCAGTGATGATGGCCTGGCCAAAAACATTCAGTACTTC
D: TRBD2; J: TRBJ2-2; V: TRBV24-1; size: many; length: 16; CDR3: CATSDLAGGDTGELFF; DNA: TGTGCCACCAGTGACCTAGCGGGAGGTGACACCGGGGAGCTGTTTTTT
D: -; J: TRBJ2-7; V: TRBV19; size: few; length: 15; CDR3: CASSLDGTSSYEQYF; DNA: TGTGCCAGTAGCCTGGACGGCACAAGCTCCTACGAGCAGTACTTC
D: -; J: TRBJ1-2; V: TRBV27; size: -; length: 14; CDR3: CASSLKGANYGYTF; DNA: TGTGCCAGCAGTTTAAAAGGGGCTAACTATGGCTACACCTTC
D: TRBD2; J: TRBJ2-1; V: TRBV12-3/TRBV12-4; size: -; length: 15; CDR3: CASSFGLAGRNEQFF; DNA: TGTGCCAGCAGTTTTGGACTAGCGGGAAGGAATGAGCAGTTCTTC
D: -; J: TRBJ2-2; V: TRBV28; size: -; length: 13; CDR3: CASTNSISGELFF; DNA: TGTGCCAGCACTAATAGCATATCTGGGGAGCTGTTTTTT
D: TRBD1; J: TRBJ1-5; V: TRBV2; size: many; length: 15; CDR3: CASSVDRASYQPQHF; DNA: TGTGCCAGCAGTGTGGACAGGGCGTCATATCAGCCCCAGCATTTT
D: -; J: TRBJ1-1; V: TRBV6-2/TRBV6-3; size: few; length: 15; CDR3: CASSSAGSMNTEAFF; DNA: TGTGCCAGCAGTTCGGCAGGGTCTATGAACACTGAAGCTTTCTTT
D: -; J: TRBJ2-1; V: TRBV20-1; size: -; length: 15; CDR3: CSASLPGGTYNEQFF; DNA: TGCAGTGCTAGTTTACCCGGCGGAACCTACAATGAGCAGTTCTTC
D: -; J: TRBJ1-6; V: TRBV6-5; size: -; length: 17; CDR3: CASSYSTMRTANSPLHF; DNA: TGTGCCAGCAGTTACTCGACCATGAGGACGGCGAATTCACCCCTCCACTTT
D: TRBD1; J: TRBJ1-1; V: TRBV6-2/TRBV6-3; size: few; length: 15; CDR3: CASSPRDRGRNEAFF; DNA: TGTGCCAGTAGCCCAAGGGACAGGGGGCGGAATGAAGCTTTCTTT
D: -; J: TRBJ1-2; V: TRBV20-1; size: -; length: 14; CDR3: CSAPDGASNYGYTF; DNA: TGCAGTGCCCCAGACGGGGCCAGTAACTATGGCTACACCTTC
D: -; J: TRBJ1-2; V: TRBV3-1; size: -; length: 13; CDR3: CASSQDRYYGYTF; DNA: TGTGCCAGCAGCCAAGACCGGTACTATGGCTACACCTTC
D: TRBD2; J: TRBJ2-2; V: TRBV2; size: -; length: 17; CDR3: CASSEPSGGANTGELFF; DNA: TGTGCCAGCAGTGAACCTAGCGGGGGAGCGAACACCGGGGAGCTGTTTTTT
D: -; J: TRBJ2-5; V: TRBV19; size: -; length: 12; CDR3: CASIDFAGTQYF; DNA: TGTGCCAGTATCGACTTCGCTGGGACCCAGTACTTC
D: -; J: TRBJ2-1; V: TRBV28; size: medium-sized; length: 12; CDR3: CASRLQGDEQFF; DNA: TGTGCCAGCAGACTACAGGGTGATGAGCAGTTCTTC
D: -; J: TRBJ2-1; V: TRBV7-8; size: few; length: 11; CDR3: CASSLRGEQFF; DNA: TGTGCCAGCAGCTTAAGAGGTGAGCAGTTCTTC
D: TRBD2; J: TRBJ2-7; V: TRBV5-1; size: -; length: 16; CDR3: CASSLLGLAGVHEQYF; DNA: TGCGCCAGCAGCCTACTGGGACTAGCGGGAGTGCACGAGCAGTACTTC
D: -; J: TRBJ2-7; V: TRBV14; size: -; length: 14; CDR3: CASSQRHIAYEQYF; DNA: TGTGCCAGCAGCCAGCGTCACATAGCCTACGAGCAGTACTTC
D: TRBD2; J: TRBJ2-5; V: TRBV4-2; size: -; length: 17; CDR3: CASSQDPSLAGGETQYF; DNA: TGTGCCAGCAGCCAAGACCCCTCTCTAGCGGGAGGGGAGACCCAGTACTTC
D: -; J: TRBJ2-7; V: TRBV28; size: -; length: 14; CDR3: CASSLWSGTYEQYF; DNA: TGTGCCAGCAGTTTATGGAGTGGCACCTACGAGCAGTACTTC
D: -; J: TRBJ2-5; V: TRBV9; size: -; length: 16; CDR3: CASSAQGGGGQETQYF; DNA: TGTGCCAGCAGCGCACAGGGTGGAGGGGGTCAAGAGACCCAGTACTTC
D: -; J: TRBJ2-5; V: TRBV6-1; size: few; length: 15; CDR3: CASSEASGKIETQYF; DNA: TGTGCCAGCAGTGAAGCGTCAGGGAAAATCGAGACCCAGTACTTC
D: -; J: TRBJ1-2; V: TRBV19; size: -; length: 13; CDR3: CASSIGVADGYTF; DNA: TGTGCCAGTAGTATTGGGGTAGCGGATGGCTACACCTTC
D: -; J: TRBJ2-7; V: TRBV7-2; size: -; length: 12; CDR3: CASSQPGYEQYF; DNA: TGTGCCAGCAGCCAACCAGGGTACGAGCAGTACTTC
D: TRBD2; J: TRBJ2-3; V: TRBV7-3; size: -; length: 19; CDR3: CASSLRGAPGLAGADTQYF; DNA: TGTGCCAGCAGCTTAAGGGGGGCCCCGGGACTAGCGGGAGCAGATACGCAGTATTTT
D: TRBD1; J: TRBJ2-7; V: TRBV6-2/TRBV6-3; size: -; length: 16; CDR3: CASRMIGTGGARIQYF; DNA: TGTGCCAGCAGGATGATCGGCACAGGGGGCGCTCGGATTCAGTACTTC
D: -; J: TRBJ1-1; V: TRBV6-1; size: few; length: 12; CDR3: CASSPWNTEAFF; DNA: TGTGCCAGCAGTCCGTGGAACACTGAAGCTTTCTTT
D: -; J: TRBJ1-5; V: TRBV18; size: -; length: 15; CDR3: CASSQQTGSNQPQHF; DNA: TGTGCCAGCTCACAACAGACAGGAAGCAATCAGCCCCAGCATTTT
D: -; J: TRBJ2-6; V: TRBV28; size: medium-sized; length: 18; CDR3: CASRAGGEGLSGANVLTF; DNA: TGTGCCAGCCGTGCCGGGGGCGAGGGACTCTCTGGGGCCAACGTCCTGACTTTC
D: TRBD2; J: TRBJ2-7; V: TRBV20-1; size: once; length: 15; CDR3: CSARPLAGSSYEQYF; DNA: TGCAGTGCCCGCCCCCTAGCGGGGAGCTCCTACGAGCAGTACTTC
D: -; J: TRBJ2-2; V: TRBV19; size: few; length: 14; CDR3: CASSRQTNTGELFF; DNA: TGTGCCAGTAGTAGGCAGACGAACACCGGGGAGCTGTTTTTC
D: -; J: TRBJ2-1; V: TRBV7-9; size: many; length: 8; CDR3: CAGGEQFF; DNA: TGTGCTGGGGGTGAGCAGTTCTTC